This T cell receptor beta chain came from a study of human T cells and chemical hapten exposure. Study context: Among samples, TCR yields varied mainly because of small differences in pooled library volume.

Broader study findings: Following DPC sensitization, TCRs present above 1 in 1000 frequency showed no change.

As for time point: healthy volunteer bleed at 2 weeks. Total RNA was isolated from whole blood that had not been fractionated. As to this clonotype: Its target is not known.

The library attached unique molecular identifiers to individual cDNA molecules. As processed by the authors: Samples held a median of around 100,000 TCRs, range 23,224–690,600. TCRdb processed the RACE reads anew with MiXCR; each CDR3 protein has one entry. The V and J calls reflect TCRdb's pipeline rather than the authors' work. Among some 93,000 distinct CDR3 sequences listed, about 8.7% were seen once. The CDR3 length is 16 residues. After removal of 10 bases from V and 2 bases from J, the junction contained 15 bases not matched to a gene. The germline CDR1 and CDR2 sequences are ENHRY and SYGVKD. The chain links TRBV10-3 to TRBJ2-3, with 7 bases lining up with TRBD1. The receptor was derived from a female donor in good health. Some clones in this sample may be carry-over from other donors' samples. Sequencing used whole blood. CDR3 sequence (DNA): TGTGCCACAAAGCAGGGGACAGATTACTTCACAGATACGCAGTATTTT. Protein: CATKQGTDYFTDTQYF.